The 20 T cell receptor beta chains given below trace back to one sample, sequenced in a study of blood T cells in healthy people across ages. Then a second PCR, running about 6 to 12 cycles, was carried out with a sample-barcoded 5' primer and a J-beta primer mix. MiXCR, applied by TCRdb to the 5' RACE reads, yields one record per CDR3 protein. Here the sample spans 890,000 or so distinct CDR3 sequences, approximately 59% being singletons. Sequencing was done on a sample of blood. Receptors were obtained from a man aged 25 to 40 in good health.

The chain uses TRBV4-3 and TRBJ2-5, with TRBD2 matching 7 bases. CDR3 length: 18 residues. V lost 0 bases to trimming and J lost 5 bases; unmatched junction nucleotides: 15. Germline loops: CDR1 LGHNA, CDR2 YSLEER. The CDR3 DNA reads TGCGCCAGCAGCCAAGATATGGGGGGGGGACTGAGACCGGAGACCCAGTACTTC. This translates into CASSQDMGGGLRPETQYF.

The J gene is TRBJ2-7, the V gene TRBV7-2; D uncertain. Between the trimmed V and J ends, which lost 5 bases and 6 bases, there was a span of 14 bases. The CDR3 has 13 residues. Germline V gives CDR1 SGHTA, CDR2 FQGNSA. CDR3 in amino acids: CASSPGLGLEQYF. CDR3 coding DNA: TGTGCCAGCAGCCCAGGTTTAGGGCTCGAGCAGTACTTC.

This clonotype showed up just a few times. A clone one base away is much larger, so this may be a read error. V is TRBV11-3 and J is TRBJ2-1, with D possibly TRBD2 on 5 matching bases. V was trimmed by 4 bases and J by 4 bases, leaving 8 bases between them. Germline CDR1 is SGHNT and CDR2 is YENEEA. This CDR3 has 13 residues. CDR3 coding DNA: TGTGCCAGCAGCTCCCCGGGGTACAATGAGCAGTTCTTC. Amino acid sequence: CASSSPGYNEQFF. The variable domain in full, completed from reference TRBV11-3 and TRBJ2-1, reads EAGVVQSPRYKIIEKKQPVAFWCNPISGHNTLYWYLQNLGQGPELLIRYENEEAVDDSQLPKDRFSAERLKGVDSTLKIQPAELGDSAVYLCASSSPGYNEQFFGPGTRLTVL.

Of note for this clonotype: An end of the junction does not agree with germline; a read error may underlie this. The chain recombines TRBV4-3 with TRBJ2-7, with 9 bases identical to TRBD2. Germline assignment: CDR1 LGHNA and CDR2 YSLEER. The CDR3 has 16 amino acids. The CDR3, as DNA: TGCGCCAGCAGCCAAGAGATAGCGGGGGTGTCCTTCGAGCAGTACTTC. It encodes CASSQEIAGVSFEQYF.

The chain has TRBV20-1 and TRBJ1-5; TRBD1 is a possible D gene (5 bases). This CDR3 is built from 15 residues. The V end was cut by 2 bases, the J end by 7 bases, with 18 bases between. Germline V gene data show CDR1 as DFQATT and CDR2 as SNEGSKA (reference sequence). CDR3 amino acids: CSARPGGRVGQPQHF. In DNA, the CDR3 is TGCAGTGCTAGACCGGGGGGTAGGGTGGGACAGCCCCAGCATTTT.

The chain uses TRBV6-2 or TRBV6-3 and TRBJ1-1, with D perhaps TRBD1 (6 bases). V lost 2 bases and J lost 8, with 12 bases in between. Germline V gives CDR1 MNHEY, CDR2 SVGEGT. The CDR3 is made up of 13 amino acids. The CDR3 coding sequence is TGTGCCAGCAGTTACGGCCCTGACAGGGAAGCTTTCTTT. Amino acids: CASSYGPDREAFF.

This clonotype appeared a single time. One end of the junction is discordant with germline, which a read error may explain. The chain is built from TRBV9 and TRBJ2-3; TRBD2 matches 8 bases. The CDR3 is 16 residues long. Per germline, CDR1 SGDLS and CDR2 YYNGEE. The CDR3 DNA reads TGTGCCGGCAGCGCCAAGCGGGGGAAACCCACAGATACGCAGTATTTT. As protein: CAGSAKRGKPTDTQYF.

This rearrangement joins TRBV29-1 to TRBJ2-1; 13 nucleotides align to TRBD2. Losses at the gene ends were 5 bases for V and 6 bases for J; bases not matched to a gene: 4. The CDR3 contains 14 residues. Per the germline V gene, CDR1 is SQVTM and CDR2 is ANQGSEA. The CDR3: CSVSTSGGFNEQFF. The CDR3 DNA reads TGCAGCGTTTCGACTAGCGGGGGGTTCAATGAGCAGTTCTTC.

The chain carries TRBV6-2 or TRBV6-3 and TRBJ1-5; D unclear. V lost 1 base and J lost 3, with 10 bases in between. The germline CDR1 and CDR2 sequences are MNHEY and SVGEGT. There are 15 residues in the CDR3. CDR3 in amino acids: CASSYYTGANQPQHF. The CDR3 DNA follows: TGTGCCAGCAGTTACTATACCGGTGCCAATCAGCCCCAGCATTTT.

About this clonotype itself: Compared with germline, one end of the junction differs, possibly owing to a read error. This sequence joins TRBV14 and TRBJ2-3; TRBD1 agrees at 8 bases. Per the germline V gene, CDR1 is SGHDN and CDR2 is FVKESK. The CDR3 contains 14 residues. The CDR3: CVSSQVTGGDTQYF. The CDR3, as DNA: TGTGTCAGCAGCCAAGTCACAGGGGGAGATACGCAGTATTTT.

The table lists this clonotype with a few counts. In nucleotides, the CDR3 is TGCAGTGCTAGAGGTAACACAGGAAGGAGGGGCTACACCTTC. Amino acid sequence: CSARGNTGRRGYTF. The V and J genes are TRBV20-1 and TRBJ1-2; TRBD1 is a possible D gene (5 bases). CDR3 size: 14 residues. CDR1 DFQATT and CDR2 SNEGSKA come from the germline V gene (reference sequence). Trimming left V 1 base short and J 8 bases short, with 17 bases between.

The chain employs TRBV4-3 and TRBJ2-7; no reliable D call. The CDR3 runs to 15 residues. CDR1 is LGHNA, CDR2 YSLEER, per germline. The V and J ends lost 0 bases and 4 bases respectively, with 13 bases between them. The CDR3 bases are TGCGCCAGCAGCCAAGAGTTTTACCGGACGTACGAGCAGTACTTC. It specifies CASSQEFYRTYEQYF.

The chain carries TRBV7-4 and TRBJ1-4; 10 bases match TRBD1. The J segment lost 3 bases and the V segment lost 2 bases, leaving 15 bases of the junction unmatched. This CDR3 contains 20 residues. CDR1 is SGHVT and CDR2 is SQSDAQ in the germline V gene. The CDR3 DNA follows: TGTGCCAGCAGCTTATTGTCACGGGGGACAGGGGCTTCGGCTAATGAAAAACTGTTTTTT. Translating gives CASSLLSRGTGASANEKLFF.

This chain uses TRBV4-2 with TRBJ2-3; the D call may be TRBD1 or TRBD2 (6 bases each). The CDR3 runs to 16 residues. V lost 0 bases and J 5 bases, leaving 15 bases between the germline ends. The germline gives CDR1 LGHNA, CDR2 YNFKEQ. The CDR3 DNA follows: TGTGCCAGCAGCCAAGATGGAGGAGGGGGAGAAGATACGCAGTATTTT. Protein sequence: CASSQDGGGGEDTQYF.

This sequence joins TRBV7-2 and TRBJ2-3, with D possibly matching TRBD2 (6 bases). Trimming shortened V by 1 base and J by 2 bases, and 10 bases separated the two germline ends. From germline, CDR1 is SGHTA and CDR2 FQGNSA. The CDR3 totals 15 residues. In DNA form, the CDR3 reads TGTGCCAGCAGCTTAGATGGGCGGGACACAGATACGCAGTATTTT. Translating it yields CASSLDGRDTDTQYF.

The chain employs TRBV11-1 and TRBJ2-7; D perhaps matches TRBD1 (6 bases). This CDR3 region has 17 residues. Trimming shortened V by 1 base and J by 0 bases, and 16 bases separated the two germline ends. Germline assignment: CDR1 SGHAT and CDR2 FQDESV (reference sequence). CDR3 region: CASSLDIGQRFSYEQYF. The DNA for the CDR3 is TGTGCCAGCAGCTTAGATATAGGACAGAGATTCTCCTACGAGCAGTACTTC.

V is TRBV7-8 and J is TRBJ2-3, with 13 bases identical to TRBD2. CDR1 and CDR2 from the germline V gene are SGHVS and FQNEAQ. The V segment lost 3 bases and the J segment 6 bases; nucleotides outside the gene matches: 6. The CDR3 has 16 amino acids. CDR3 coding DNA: TGTGCCAGCAGCTTCTATACTAGCGGGGGGGCGGATACGCAGTATTTT. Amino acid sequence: CASSFYTSGGADTQYF.

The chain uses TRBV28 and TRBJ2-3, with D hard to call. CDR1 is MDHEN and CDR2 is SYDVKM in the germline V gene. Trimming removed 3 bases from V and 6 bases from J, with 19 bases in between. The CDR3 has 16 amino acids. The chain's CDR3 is CASSFPGPETRDTQYF. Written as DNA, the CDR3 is TGTGCCAGCAGTTTTCCCGGGCCCGAAACCAGGGATACGCAGTATTTT. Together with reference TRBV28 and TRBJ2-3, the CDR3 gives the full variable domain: DVKVTQSSRYLVKRTGEKVFLECVQDMDHENMFWYRQDPGLGLRLIYFSYDVKMKEKGDIPEGYSVSREKKERFSLILESASTNQTSMYLCASSFPGPETRDTQYFGPGTRLTVL.

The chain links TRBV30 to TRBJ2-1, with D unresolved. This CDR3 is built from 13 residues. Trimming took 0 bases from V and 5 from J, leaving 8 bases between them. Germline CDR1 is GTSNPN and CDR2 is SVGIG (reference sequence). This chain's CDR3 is CAWSVRADNEQFF. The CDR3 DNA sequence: TGTGCCTGGAGTGTAAGGGCGGACAATGAGCAGTTCTTC.

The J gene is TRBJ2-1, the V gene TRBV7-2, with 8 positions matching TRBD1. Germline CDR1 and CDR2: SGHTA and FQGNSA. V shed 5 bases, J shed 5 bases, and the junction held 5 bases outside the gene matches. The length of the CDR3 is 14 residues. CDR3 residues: CASSPSTGDNEQFF. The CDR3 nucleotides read TGTGCCAGCAGCCCTTCGACAGGGGACAATGAGCAGTTCTTC.